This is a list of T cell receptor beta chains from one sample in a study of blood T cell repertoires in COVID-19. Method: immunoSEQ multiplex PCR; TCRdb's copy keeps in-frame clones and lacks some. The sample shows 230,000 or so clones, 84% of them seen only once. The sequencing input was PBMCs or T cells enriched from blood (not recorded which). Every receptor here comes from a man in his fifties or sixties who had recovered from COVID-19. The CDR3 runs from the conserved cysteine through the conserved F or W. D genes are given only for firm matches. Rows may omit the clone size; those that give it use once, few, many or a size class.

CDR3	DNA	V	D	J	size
CASRRGLDTEAFF	TGCGCCAGCCGCAGGGGCTTGGACACTGAAGCTTTCTTT	TRBV5-1	-	TRBJ1-1	-
CASRNGQRLPQYF	TGTGCCAGCAGGAACGGACAGAGATTACCGCAGTACTTC	TRBV28	-	TRBJ2-7	-
CASTTHGGANYGYTF	TGTGCCAGCACAACCCATGGGGGGGCTAATTATGGCTACACCTTC	TRBV6-5	-	TRBJ1-2	once
CASSPEGQNTIYF	TGCGCCAGTAGCCCCGAGGGTCAAAACACCATATATTTT	TRBV5-1	-	TRBJ1-3	-
CASSPMAKGPTGETQYF	TGTGCCAGCTCACCCATGGCGAAGGGGCCGACAGGGGAGACCCAGTACTTC	TRBV18	TRBD1	TRBJ2-5	-
CASSSSAGGSYEQYF	TGTGCCAGCAGTTCGTCGGCGGGGGGGAGCTACGAGCAGTACTTC	TRBV6-5	TRBD2	TRBJ2-7	once
CASSPLDDNEQFF	TGCGCCAGCAGCCCCCTAGACGACAATGAGCAGTTCTTC	TRBV5-1	-	TRBJ2-1	-
CASSYSTPGGEQFF	TGTGCCAGCAGTTACTCGACTCCGGGGGGTGAGCAGTTCTTC	TRBV6-2/TRBV6-3	TRBD2	TRBJ2-1	once
CASSQGMGIGNTIYF	TGTGCCAGCAGCCAAGGGATGGGCATCGGAAACACCATATATTTT	TRBV3-1/TRBV3-2	-	TRBJ1-3	-
CAWSVGARNQPQHF	TGTGCCTGGAGTGTAGGGGCCCGTAATCAGCCCCAGCATTTT	TRBV30	-	TRBJ1-5	few
CASSGTSGSSSTDTQYF	TGTGCCAGCAGCGGGACTAGCGGGAGTTCTAGCACAGATACGCAGTATTTT	TRBV2	TRBD2	TRBJ2-3	once
CASSQEGQGIYEKLFF	TGTGCCAGCAGCCAAGAGGGACAGGGGATATATGAAAAACTGTTTTTT	TRBV3-1/TRBV3-2	TRBD1	TRBJ1-4	-
CASSSGQGASGNSPLHF	TGCGCCAGCAGCTCCGGACAGGGGGCCTCCGGTAATTCACCCCTCCACTTT	TRBV5-1	TRBD1	TRBJ1-6	-
CASSLTGGPYEQYF	TGTGCCAGCAGCTTGACAGGAGGACCCTACGAGCAGTACTTC	TRBV11-2	-	TRBJ2-7	-
CATEGSGGYNEQFF	TGTGCCACCGAGGGTAGCGGGGGGTACAATGAGCAGTTCTTC	TRBV19	TRBD2	TRBJ2-1	-
CASSGQGKQYF	TGCGCCAGCAGTGGACAGGGGAAGCAGTACTTC	TRBV10-1	TRBD1	TRBJ2-7	-
CARSLGHDSYEQYF	TGTGCCAGGTCACTTGGACATGATTCCTACGAGCAGTACTTC	TRBV6-4	-	TRBJ2-7	-
CASSSSRPGAGNTIYF	TGTGCCAGCAGCTCCTCTAGACCCGGGGCTGGAAACACCATATATTTT	TRBV13	-	TRBJ1-3	-
CASSPQGASYGYTF	TGTGCCAGCAGCCCCCAGGGGGCGAGCTATGGCTACACCTTC	TRBV25-1	TRBD1	TRBJ1-2	-
CASSIGALSYEQYF	TGTGCCAGTAGTATCGGTGCTCTCTCCTACGAGCAGTACTTC	TRBV19	-	TRBJ2-7	-
CASSPQAGYNEQFF	TGTGCCAGCAGCCCCCAGGCGGGCTACAATGAGCAGTTCTTC	TRBV14	-	TRBJ2-1	-
CASTEGSYGYTF	TGTGCCAGCACAGAGGGCAGCTATGGCTACACCTTC	TRBV28	-	TRBJ1-2	-
CASSYARGTYEQYF	TGTGCCAGCAGTTACGCCAGGGGGACCTACGAGCAGTACTTC	TRBV6-5	TRBD1	TRBJ2-7	-
CASSQTSGGYKETQYF	TGTGCCAGCAGCCAAACTAGCGGGGGATATAAAGAGACCCAGTACTTC	TRBV3-1/TRBV3-2	TRBD2	TRBJ2-5	once
CASSPTGVRNTEAFF	TGTGCCAGCAGTCCGACAGGGGTAAGGAACACTGAAGCTTTCTTT	TRBV6-5	TRBD1	TRBJ1-1	-
CASSLGASGSGETQYF	TGTGCCAGCAGCTTAGGGGCTAGCGGGAGTGGTGAGACCCAGTACTTC	TRBV7-9	TRBD2	TRBJ2-5	-
CASSIDRSSQAEAFF	TGTGCCAGTAGTATAGATCGGTCTTCCCAGGCCGAAGCTTTCTTT	TRBV19	-	TRBJ1-1	-
CASRGGSGEQYF	TGTGCCAGCCGAGGAGGGTCAGGGGAGCAGTACTTC	TRBV18	-	TRBJ2-7	-
CAWSEMGQGYEKLFF	TGTGCCTGGAGTGAAATGGGACAGGGGTATGAAAAACTGTTTTTT	TRBV30	TRBD1	TRBJ1-4	-
CASGFSSGEQYF	TGTGCTAGTGGTTTCTCTTCGGGCGAGCAGTACTTC	TRBV12-5	-	TRBJ2-7	-
CASSLRSGRAVYEQYF	TGTGCCAGCTCACTCCGTAGCGGGAGGGCCGTTTACGAGCAGTACTTC	TRBV18	TRBD2	TRBJ2-7	-
CASSTRTGYNEQFF	TGCGCCAGCAGTACCCGGACAGGGTACAATGAGCAGTTCTTC	TRBV10-1	TRBD1	TRBJ2-1	-
CASSPGTARNQPQHF	TGTGCCAGCAGCCCTGGGACAGCGCGGAATCAGCCCCAGCATTTT	TRBV5-5	TRBD1	TRBJ1-5	-
CASSESGTSRDTQYF	TGTGCCAGCAGTGAAAGCGGGACTAGCAGGGATACGCAGTATTTT	TRBV2	TRBD2	TRBJ2-3	-
CASSLQGGLPNYGYTF	TGTGCCAGCAGCTTACAGGGAGGACTTCCTAACTATGGCTACACCTTC	TRBV7-6	-	TRBJ1-2	-
CASSLVSGELFF	TGTGCCAGCAGCTTAGTCTCCGGGGAGCTGTTTTTT	TRBV7-3	-	TRBJ2-2	-
CASSLAQNNEQFF	TGTGCCAGCAGCTTGGCTCAGAACAATGAGCAGTTCTTC	TRBV5-4	-	TRBJ2-1	-
CARSLDWVVEGNQPQHF	TGTGCCAGAAGCTTGGATTGGGTGGTTGAGGGCAATCAGCCCCAGCATTTT	TRBV5-3	-	TRBJ1-5	-
CASSFSAGGTSGANVLTF	TGTGCCAGCAGTTTCTCCGCAGGGGGAACCTCTGGGGCCAACGTCCTGACTTTC	TRBV27	TRBD1	TRBJ2-6	-
CASSLTLGSSYEQYF	TGTGCCAGCAGCTTAACCTTGGGGAGCTCCTACGAGCAGTACTTC	TRBV11-2	-	TRBJ2-7	-
CASRQDRIFQETQYF	TGTGCCAGCAGACAAGACAGAATTTTCCAAGAGACCCAGTACTTC	TRBV6-5	-	TRBJ2-5	-
CASSYSGEGEQFF	TGTGCCAGCAGTTACTCGGGTGAGGGTGAGCAGTTCTTC	TRBV6-5	-	TRBJ2-1	-
CASEMADTQYF	TGTGCCAGTGAGATGGCAGATACGCAGTATTTT	TRBV19	-	TRBJ2-3	-